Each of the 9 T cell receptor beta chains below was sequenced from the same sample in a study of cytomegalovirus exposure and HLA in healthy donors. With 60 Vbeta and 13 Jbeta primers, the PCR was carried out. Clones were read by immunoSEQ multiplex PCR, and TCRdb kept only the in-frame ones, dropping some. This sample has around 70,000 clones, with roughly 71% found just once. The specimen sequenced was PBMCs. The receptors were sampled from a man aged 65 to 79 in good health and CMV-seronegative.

The CDR3 protein is CASSRGGNRGAFF. CDR3 sequence (DNA): TGTGCCAGCAGTAGAGGAGGGAACCGGGGAGCTTTCTTT. This chain links TRBV9 with TRBJ1-1; no reliable D call. The CDR3 extends over 13 amino acids. From germline, CDR1 is SGDLS and CDR2 YYNGEE. V lost 5 bases and J lost 10, with 18 bases in between.

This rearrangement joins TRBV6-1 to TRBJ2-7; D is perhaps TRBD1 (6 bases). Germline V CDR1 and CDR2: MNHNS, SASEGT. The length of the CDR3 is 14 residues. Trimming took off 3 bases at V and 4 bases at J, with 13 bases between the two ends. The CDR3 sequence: CASSDWGPPYEQYF. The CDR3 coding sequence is TGTGCCAGCAGTGATTGGGGGCCCCCGTACGAGCAGTACTTC.

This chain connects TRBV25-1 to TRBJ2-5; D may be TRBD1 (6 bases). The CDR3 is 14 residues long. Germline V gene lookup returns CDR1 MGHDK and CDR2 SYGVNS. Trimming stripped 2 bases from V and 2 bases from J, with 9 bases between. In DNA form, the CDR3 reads TGTGCCAGCAGTGAACAGGGGTGGCAAGAGACCCAGTACTTC. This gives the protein CASSEQGWQETQYF.

CDR3: CASSLAAGPGTDTQYF. The CDR3 DNA follows: TGTGCCAGCAGCTTAGCGGCGGGACCAGGCACAGATACGCAGTATTTT. The chain uses TRBV7-2 and TRBJ2-3; maybe TRBD2 (6 bases). Trimming cost V 0 bases and J 1 base, with 11 bases left between them. Germline V lookup: CDR1 SGHTA, CDR2 FQGNSA. The CDR3 is 16 residues long.

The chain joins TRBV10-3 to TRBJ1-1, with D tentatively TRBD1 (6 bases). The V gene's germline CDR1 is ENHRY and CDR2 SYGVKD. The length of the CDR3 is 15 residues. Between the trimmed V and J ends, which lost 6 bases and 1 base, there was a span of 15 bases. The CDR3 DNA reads TGTGCCATCAGAGAACAACAGGGCCCGAACACTGAAGCTTTCTTT. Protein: CAIREQQGPNTEAFF.

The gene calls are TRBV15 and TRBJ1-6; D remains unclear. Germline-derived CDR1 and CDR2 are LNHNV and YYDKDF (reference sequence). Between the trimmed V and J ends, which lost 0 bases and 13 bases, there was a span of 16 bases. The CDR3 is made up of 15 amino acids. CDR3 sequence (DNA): TGTGCCACCAGCAGAGATGTGTCTGTTTTTTCGCCCCTCCACTTT. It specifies CATSRDVSVFSPLHF.

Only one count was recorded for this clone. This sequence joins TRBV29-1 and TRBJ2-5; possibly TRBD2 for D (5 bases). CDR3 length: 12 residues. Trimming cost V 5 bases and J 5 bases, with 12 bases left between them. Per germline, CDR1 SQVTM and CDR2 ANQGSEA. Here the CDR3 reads CSVWGVRETQYF. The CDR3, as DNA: TGCAGCGTTTGGGGAGTGAGGGAGACCCAGTACTTC. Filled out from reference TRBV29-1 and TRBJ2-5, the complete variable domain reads SAVISQKPSRDICQRGTSLTIQCQVDSQVTMMFWYRQQPGQSLTLIATANQGSEATYESGFVIDKFPISRPNLTFSTLTVSNMSPEDSSIYLCSVWGVRETQYFGPGTRLLVL.

For the CDR3, the DNA is TGTGCCAGCCTCTCAGCCGGGGGGATGAATTCACCCCTCCACTTT. Protein: CASLSAGGMNSPLHF. The chain joins TRBV2 to TRBJ1-6; D perhaps matches TRBD1 (5 bases). This CDR3 comprises 15 residues. From germline, CDR1 is SNHLY and CDR2 FYNNEI. Trimming pared 8 bases from V and 7 bases from J, leaving 18 bases between.

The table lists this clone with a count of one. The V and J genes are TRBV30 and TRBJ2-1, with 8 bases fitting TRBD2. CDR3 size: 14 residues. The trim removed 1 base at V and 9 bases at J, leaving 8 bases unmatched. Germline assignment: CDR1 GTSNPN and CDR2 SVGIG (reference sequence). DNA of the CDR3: TGTGCCTGGAGTGGAGCGGGAGTGAAGGGTGAGCAGTTCTTC. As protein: CAWSGAGVKGEQFF.